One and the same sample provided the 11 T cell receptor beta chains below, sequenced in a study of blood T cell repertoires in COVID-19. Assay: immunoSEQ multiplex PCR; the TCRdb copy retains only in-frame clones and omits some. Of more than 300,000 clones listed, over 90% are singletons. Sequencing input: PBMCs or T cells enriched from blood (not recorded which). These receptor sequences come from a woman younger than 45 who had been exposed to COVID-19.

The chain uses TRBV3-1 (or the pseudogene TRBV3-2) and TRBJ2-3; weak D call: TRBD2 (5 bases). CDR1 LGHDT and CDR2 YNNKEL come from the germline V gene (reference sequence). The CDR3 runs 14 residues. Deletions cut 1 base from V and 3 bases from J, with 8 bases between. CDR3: CASSQAPGTDTQYF. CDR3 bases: TGTGCCAGCAGCCAAGCTCCGGGAACAGATACGCAGTATTTT.

The DNA of the CDR3 is TGTGCCAGCAGCCGACAGGGGACAAACACCGGGGAGCTGTTTTTT. Protein: CASSRQGTNTGELFF. The chain uses TRBV3-1 (or the pseudogene TRBV3-2) and TRBJ2-2, with 8 bases lining up with TRBD1. Germline V CDR1 and CDR2: LGHDT, YNNKEL (reference sequence). Trimming at V came to 4 bases and at J to 2 bases, leaving 3 bases not matched to a gene. This CDR3 contains 15 residues.

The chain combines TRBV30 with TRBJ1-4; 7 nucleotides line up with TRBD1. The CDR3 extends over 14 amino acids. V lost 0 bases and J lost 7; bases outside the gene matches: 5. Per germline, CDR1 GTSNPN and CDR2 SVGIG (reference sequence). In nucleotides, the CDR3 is TGTGCCTGGAGTGTTAAGGGGGCTACTGAAAAACTGTTTTTT. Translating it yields CAWSVKGATEKLFF.

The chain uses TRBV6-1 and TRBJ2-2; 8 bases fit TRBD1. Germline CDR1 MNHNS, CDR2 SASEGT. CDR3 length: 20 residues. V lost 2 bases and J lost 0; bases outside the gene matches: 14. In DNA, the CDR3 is TGTGCCAGCAGTGAATATCTACCGGGGGACAGGTATACGAACACCGGGGAGCTGTTTTTT. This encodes CASSEYLPGDRYTNTGELFF.

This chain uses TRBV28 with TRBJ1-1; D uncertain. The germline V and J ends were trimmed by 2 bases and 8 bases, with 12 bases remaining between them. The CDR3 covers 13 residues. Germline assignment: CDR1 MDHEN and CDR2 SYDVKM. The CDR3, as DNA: TGTGCCAGCAGTTTAGGCAGGATAACAGAAGCTTTCTTT. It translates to CASSLGRITEAFF.

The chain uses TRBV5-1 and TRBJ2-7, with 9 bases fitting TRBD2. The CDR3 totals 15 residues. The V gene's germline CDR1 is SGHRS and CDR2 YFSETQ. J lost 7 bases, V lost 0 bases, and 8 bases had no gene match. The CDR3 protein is CASSLVSGGHGEQYF. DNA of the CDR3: TGCGCCAGCAGCTTGGTTAGCGGGGGCCACGGGGAGCAGTACTTC. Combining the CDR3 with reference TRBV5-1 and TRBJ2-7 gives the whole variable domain KAGVTQTPRYLIKTRGQQVTLSCSPISGHRSVSWYQQTPGQGLQFLFEYFSETQRNKGNFPGRFSGRQFSNSRSEMNVSTLELGDSALYLCASSLVSGGHGEQYFGPGTRLTVT.

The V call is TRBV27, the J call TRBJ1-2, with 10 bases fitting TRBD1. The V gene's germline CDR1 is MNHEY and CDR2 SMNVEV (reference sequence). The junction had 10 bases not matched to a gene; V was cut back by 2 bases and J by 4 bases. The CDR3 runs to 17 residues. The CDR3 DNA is TGTGCCAGCAGTTTAATTGTGGGGACAGGGGAGTTCTATGGCTACACCTTC. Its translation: CASSLIVGTGEFYGYTF.

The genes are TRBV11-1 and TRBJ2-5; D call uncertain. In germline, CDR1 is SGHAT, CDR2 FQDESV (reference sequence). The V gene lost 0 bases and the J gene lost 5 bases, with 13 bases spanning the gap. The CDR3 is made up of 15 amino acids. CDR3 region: CASSLAPPQMETQYF. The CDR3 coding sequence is TGTGCCAGCAGCTTAGCCCCGCCTCAGATGGAGACCCAGTACTTC.

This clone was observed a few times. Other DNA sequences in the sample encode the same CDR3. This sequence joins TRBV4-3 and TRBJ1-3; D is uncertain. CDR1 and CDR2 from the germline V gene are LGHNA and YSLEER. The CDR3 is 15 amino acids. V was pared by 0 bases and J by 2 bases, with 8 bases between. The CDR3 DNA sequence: TGCGCCAGCAGCCAAGACCTTTCTACTGGAAACACCATATATTTT. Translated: CASSQDLSTGNTIYF.

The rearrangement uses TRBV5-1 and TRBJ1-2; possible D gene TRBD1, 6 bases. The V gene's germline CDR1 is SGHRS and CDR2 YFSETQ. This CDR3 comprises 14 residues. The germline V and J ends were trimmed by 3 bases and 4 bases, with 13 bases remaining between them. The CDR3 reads CASSSESGAYGYTF. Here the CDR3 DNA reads TGCGCCAGCAGCTCCGAATCAGGGGCCTATGGCTACACCTTC.

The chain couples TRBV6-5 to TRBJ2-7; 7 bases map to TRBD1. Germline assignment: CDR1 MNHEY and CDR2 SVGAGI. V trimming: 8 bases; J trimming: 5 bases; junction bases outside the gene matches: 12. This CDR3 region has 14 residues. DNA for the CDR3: TGTGCCAGCTTACTAGACAGGGTGCGTAACGAGCAGTACTTC. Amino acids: CASLLDRVRNEQYF.